This record looks at one T cell receptor (beta chain) sequence and its context. As yet, its antigen is unknown. Assay used: immunoSEQ multiplex PCR; TCRdb lists only in-frame clones, some missing. Here the sample spans around 220,000 clones, roughly 94% being singletons. The source of the sample is a study of T cell responses to AZD1222 COVID-19 vaccine. The CDR3 sequence is 14 residues long. Findings and limits, study-wide: Reportedly, nearly half the spike-specific TCRs target unmutated variant regions. AZD1222 recipients seropositive at baseline numbered only six or seven. Every sample of the repertoires postdated the peak T cell response.

Material: peripheral blood, obtained 28 days after the second dose of the MenACWY control vaccine. The rearrangement joins TRBV1 to TRBJ2-3; the tabulated D call, TRBD2, remains unverified against the DNA. TRBV1 has pseudogene status. This clonotype originated in an adult who received the MenACWY meningococcal vaccine as a control. CDR3 residues: CTSSQGPGTDTQYF. The CDR3 DNA follows: TGCACCAGCAGCCAAGGCCCCGGGACAGATACGCAGTATTTT.